A selection of T cell receptor beta chains follows, all from one sample in a study of identical twins. TCRdb used MiXCR to reprocess the 5' RACE reads, holding one entry per CDR3 protein. In the table there are some 600,000 distinct CDR3 sequences, around 7.4% of which are singletons. This same sample was also taken into another study, of yellow fever vaccine responses in identical twins.

The sample taken for sequencing was PBMCs. These receptor sequences come from a woman aged 18-35 years in good health. Each CDR3 is given with its conserved first and last residue. Each record gives: V gene, J gene, D gene, clone size, CDR3 DNA, CDR3 protein. A D gene is named only where the DNA matches it firmly. For some rows the clone size is stated as once, few or many, or as a class when expanded; others skip it.

TRBV5-1	TRBJ2-5	TRBD2	few	TGCGCCAGCAGCACGACTAGCGGGAGTCTCGGAGAGACCCAGTACTTC	CASSTTSGSLGETQYF
TRBV4-1	TRBJ2-1	TRBD1	few	TGCGCCAGCAGCCAGACCGGGACAGGGGGCAATGAGCAGTTCTTC	CASSQTGTGGNEQFF
TRBV20-1	TRBJ2-7	TRBD2	NA	TGCAGTGCTAGAAAAACTAGCGGGAGCCACGAGCAGTACTTC	CSARKTSGSHEQYF
TRBV5-1	TRBJ1-5	NA	many	TGCGCCAGCAGCTTGGGGCAGACATACAATCAGCCCCAGCATTTT	CASSLGQTYNQPQHF
TRBV20-1	TRBJ2-3	TRBD2	NA	TGCAGTGCTAGAGGACTAGCGGGGGGGCTTGGTACGCAGTATTTT	CSARGLAGGLGTQYF
TRBV24-1	TRBJ2-2	TRBD1	NA	TGTGCCACCAGTGATTTGCGGTACCCACAGGGGACCGGGGAGCTGTTTTTT	CATSDLRYPQGTGELFF
TRBV6-1	TRBJ2-4	NA	many	TGTGCCAGCAGTGTTGGCAGGGTGGGATTGAACATTCAGTACTTC	CASSVGRVGLNIQYF
TRBV11-2	TRBJ2-5	TRBD2	once	TGTGCCAGCAGCCCCATGGTCCTAGCGGGGAAAGAGACCCAGTACTTC	CASSPMVLAGKETQYF
TRBV20-1	TRBJ1-1	NA	many	TGCAGTCCTACGCGGGGGGACACTGAAGCTTTCTTT	CSPTRGDTEAFF
TRBV28	TRBJ2-1	NA	many	TGTGCCAGCAGTTTCGACTCAAGCTCCTACAATGAGCAGTTCTTC	CASSFDSSSYNEQFF
TRBV27	TRBJ2-1	TRBD2	NA	TGTGCCAGCAGTTTAAGCCCCGGGGGGAGCGGGGGGAACAATGAGCAGTTCTTC	CASSLSPGGSGGNNEQFF
TRBV7-9	TRBJ2-3	NA	few	TGTGCCAGCAGCAACGCCGGCAGAGATACGCAGTATTTT	CASSNAGRDTQYF
TRBV12-3/TRBV12-4	TRBJ2-2	TRBD2	few	TGTGCCAGCAGTTTAGTAGGGACTAGCGGGGGGTACACCGGGGAGCTGTTTTTT	CASSLVGTSGGYTGELFF
TRBV29-1	TRBJ2-7	NA	few	TGCAGCGTTGCTGGTGAAACCTACGAGCAGTACTTC	CSVAGETYEQYF
TRBV12-3/TRBV12-4	TRBJ1-1	TRBD1	few	TGTGCCAGCAGTTTAAGGGGGCTCGGTGAAGCTTTCTTT	CASSLRGLGEAFF
TRBV6-5	TRBJ2-1	TRBD2	many	TGTGCCAGCAGTTACCCGGGACTAACCTACAATGAGCAGTTCTTC	CASSYPGLTYNEQFF
TRBV12-3/TRBV12-4	TRBJ2-5	TRBD2	NA	TGTGCCAGCAGTTGGGGACTAGCGGGAGGGTGGGAGACCCAGTACTTC	CASSWGLAGGWETQYF
TRBV12-3/TRBV12-4	TRBJ2-1	NA	many	TGTGCCAGCAGGCCTACGTGGCAGGGCCACTACAATGAGCAGTTCTTC	CASRPTWQGHYNEQFF
TRBV28	TRBJ1-2	TRBD1	few	TGTGCCAGCAGTTTATCCGGGACAGTCTATGGCTACACCTTC	CASSLSGTVYGYTF
TRBV7-9	TRBJ1-2	TRBD1	few	TGTGCCAGCAGCTGGGGGGGACAGGGTGATGGCTACACCTTC	CASSWGGQGDGYTF
TRBV12-5	TRBJ2-3	NA	NA	TGTGCTAGTGGTCGAGAGACAGATACGCAGTATTTT	CASGRETDTQYF
TRBV11-2	TRBJ2-2	NA	NA	TGTGCCAGCAGAGAGTGGGGGAACACCGGGGAGCTGTTTTTT	CASREWGNTGELFF
TRBV20-1	TRBJ2-7	NA	few	TGCAGTGCTAGAGGCCCGGGACGAGGGGTCGAGCAGTACTTC	CSARGPGRGVEQYF
TRBV4-1	TRBJ1-5	NA	NA	TGCGCCAGCAGTCAGCCGGGGAGCAATCAGCCCCGGCATTTT	CASSQPGSNQPRHF
TRBV5-1	TRBJ1-1	NA	many	TGCGCCAGCACGACAGCCATGAACACTGAAGCTTTCTTT	CASTTAMNTEAFF
TRBV6-5	TRBJ1-1	NA	many	TGTGCCAGCAGTTACTCTGACTCCCGGCGAGCTTTCTTT	CASSYSDSRRAFF
TRBV5-1	TRBJ2-3	NA	few	TGCGCCAGCAGTTCCGGGGACGGAAATACGCAGTATTTT	CASSSGDGNTQYF
TRBV28	TRBJ1-3	NA	few	TGTGCCAGCAGATCTACAGGGATTGGTGGAAACACCATATATTTT	CASRSTGIGGNTIYF
TRBV20-1	TRBJ2-1	TRBD2	NA	TGCAGTGCTAGAGCGGGACTAGCCACCTACAATGAGCAGTTCTTC	CSARAGLATYNEQFF
TRBV5-1	TRBJ2-3	TRBD1	NA	TGCGCCAGCAGCCGGGACAGGTACGATACGCAGTATTTT	CASSRDRYDTQYF
TRBV6-1	TRBJ2-5	NA	many	TGTGCCAGCAGCCAAGGACAACAGGTGTGGGGGGAGACCCAGTACTTC	CASSQGQQVWGETQYF
TRBV5-5	TRBJ2-2	NA	NA	TGTGCCAGCAGGACCGGACATGCGAACACCGGGGAGCTGTTTTTT	CASRTGHANTGELFF
TRBV28	TRBJ1-2	NA	many	TGTGCCAGCATCACGGGGGCAGCTAACTATGGCTACACCTTC	CASITGAANYGYTF
TRBV5-1	TRBJ2-6	TRBD1	few	TGCGCCAGCAGGATCCCCGACAGGGCTGGGGCCAACGTCCTGACTTTC	CASRIPDRAGANVLTF
TRBV19	TRBJ1-5	TRBD1	few	TGTGCCAGCCACCGGGACAGCTTAGGTCAGCCCCAGCATTTT	CASHRDSLGQPQHF
TRBV6-1	TRBJ2-5	NA	NA	TGTGCCAGCAGTCAGGGAGCGGTGATTAAAGAGACCCAGTACTTC	CASSQGAVIKETQYF
TRBV5-1	TRBJ1-6	NA	many	TGCGCCAGCAGCTTGGAAGTCTATAATTCACCCCTCCACTTT	CASSLEVYNSPLHF
TRBV15	TRBJ2-1	TRBD2	few	TGTGCCACCAGCAGGCGACTAGCGGGAGTGAATGAGCAGTTCTTC	CATSRRLAGVNEQFF
TRBV29-1	TRBJ1-2	NA	few	TGCAGCGTCGGTGATTTTGAAGACTATGGCTACACCTTC	CSVGDFEDYGYTF
TRBV7-9	TRBJ1-5	NA	few	TGTGCCAGCAGCTTACAGGACAATCAGCCCCAGCATTTT	CASSLQDNQPQHF
TRBV28	TRBJ2-3	NA	NA	TGTGCCACACAGGAGTACACAGATACGCAGTATTTT	CATQEYTDTQYF
TRBV7-2	TRBJ2-1	NA	NA	TGTGCCAGCAGCTCCCCGGGACATAACTTCAATGAGCAGTTCTTC	CASSSPGHNFNEQFF
TRBV12-3/TRBV12-4	TRBJ2-3	TRBD2	NA	TGTGCCAGCACCCAACTAGCGGGGGTGACAGATACGCAGTATTTT	CASTQLAGVTDTQYF
TRBV6-2/TRBV6-3	TRBJ2-3	TRBD2	few	TGTGCCAGCAAAAATAGCGGGGTGACCACAGATACGCAGTATTTT	CASKNSGVTTDTQYF